This TCR beta chain was recovered during a study of cytomegalovirus exposure and HLA in healthy donors. Study summary: The roughly 120 validation repertoires matched the 500 to 750 first-cohort repertoires in platform, a later analysis reported.

Study findings and constraints: High sensitivity and specificity were reportedly achieved when the classifier diagnosed cytomegalovirus status.

TCRdb's copy holds only in-frame clones and misses some; the assay was immunoSEQ multiplex PCR. The sample shows about 98,000 clones, approximately 95% of them seen only once. In the case of this clone: Antigen specificity is unknown.

The germline gives CDR1 SGHTA, CDR2 FQGNSA. V lost 2 bases and J lost 4, with 15 bases in between. The CDR3 loop spans 15 amino acids. This sequence originates from a woman aged 18-29 years in good health and CMV-seronegative. The chain carries TRBV7-2 and TRBJ2-7; D is possibly TRBD2 (5 bases). Material for sequencing was PBMCs. CDR3 bases: TGTGCCAGCAGCTTATCCACCGTCCGGAGGTACGAGCAGTACTTC. Encoded protein: CASSLSTVRRYEQYF.